This record covers a single TCR beta chain. Antigen unknown. Repertoires were generated with immunoSEQ multiplex PCR, while TCRdb's copy carries only in-frame clones and drops some. The repertoire consists of 82,000 or so clones, with 93% occurring once and the leading ten covering 0.65% to 0.8%. Trimming removed 5 bases at V and 3 bases at J, with 13 bases between. CDR1 and CDR2 (germline): SGHNT, YENEEA. The CDR3 spans 15 residues. The data were obtained in a study of cytomegalovirus exposure and HLA in healthy donors. Whole-study context: According to later analysis, the same platform produced the roughly 120 validation and under 750 first-cohort repertoires. General observations from the study: Reports credit the classifier with highly specific, highly sensitive diagnosis of cytomegalovirus status. Investigators reported over 150 TCR beta chains as tied to cytomegalovirus.

Sequences were obtained from PBMCs. The rearrangement links TRBV11-3 to TRBJ1-4; D remains ambiguous. This TCR was recovered from a man aged 18 to 29 in good health and CMV-seronegative. This CDR3 is CASSPEGWANEKLFF. The CDR3 DNA sequence: TGTGCCAGCAGCCCAGAGGGATGGGCTAATGAAAAACTGTTTTTT. Full variable domain (outside the CDR3, taken from reference TRBV11-3 and TRBJ1-4): EAGVVQSPRYKIIEKKQPVAFWCNPISGHNTLYWYLQNLGQGPELLIRYENEEAVDDSQLPKDRFSAERLKGVDSTLKIQPAELGDSAVYLCASSPEGWANEKLFFGSGTQLSVL.